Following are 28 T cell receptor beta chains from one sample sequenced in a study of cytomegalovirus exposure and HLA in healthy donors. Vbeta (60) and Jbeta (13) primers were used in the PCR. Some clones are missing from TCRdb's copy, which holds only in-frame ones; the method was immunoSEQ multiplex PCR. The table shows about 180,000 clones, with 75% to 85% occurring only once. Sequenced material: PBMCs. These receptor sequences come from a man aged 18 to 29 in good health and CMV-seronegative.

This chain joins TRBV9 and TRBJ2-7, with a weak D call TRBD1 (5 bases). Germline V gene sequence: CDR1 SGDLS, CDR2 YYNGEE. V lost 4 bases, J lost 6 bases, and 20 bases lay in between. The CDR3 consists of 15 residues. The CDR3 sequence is CASSPTRLPGCEQYF. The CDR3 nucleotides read TGTGCCAGCAGCCCAACGAGACTCCCAGGGTGCGAGCAGTACTTC.

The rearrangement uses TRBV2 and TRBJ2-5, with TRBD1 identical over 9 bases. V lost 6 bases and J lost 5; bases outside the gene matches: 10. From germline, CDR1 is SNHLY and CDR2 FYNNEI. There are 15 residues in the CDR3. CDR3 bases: TGTGCCAGCAGCCGGAACAGGGGGCTCATGGAGACCCAGTACTTC. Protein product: CASSRNRGLMETQYF.

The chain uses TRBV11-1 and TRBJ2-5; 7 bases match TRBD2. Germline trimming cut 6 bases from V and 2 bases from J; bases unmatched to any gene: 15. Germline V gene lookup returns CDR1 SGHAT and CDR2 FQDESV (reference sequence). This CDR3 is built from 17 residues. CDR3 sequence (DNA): TGTGCCAGCAGATTTTCAAGGGCTAGCGGAAATCAAGAGACCCAGTACTTC. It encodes CASRFSRASGNQETQYF.

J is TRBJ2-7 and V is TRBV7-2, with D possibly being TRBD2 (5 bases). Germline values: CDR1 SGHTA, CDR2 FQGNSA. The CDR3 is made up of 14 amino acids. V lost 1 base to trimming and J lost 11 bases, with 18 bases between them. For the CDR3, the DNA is TGTGCCAGCAGCTTAGGCGCAGCGGCGGCCCTGAAGTACTTC. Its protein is CASSLGAAAALKYF.

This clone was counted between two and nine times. DNA of the CDR3: TGTGCCTGGAGTGGGACAGGGGTCCCTAACTATGGCTACACCTTC. This encodes CAWSGTGVPNYGYTF. The chain recombines TRBV30 with TRBJ1-2; 9 bases match TRBD1. This CDR3 comprises 15 residues. Germline-derived CDR1 and CDR2 are GTSNPN and SVGIG (reference sequence). V lost 1 base, J lost 0 bases, and 3 bases stayed unmatched.

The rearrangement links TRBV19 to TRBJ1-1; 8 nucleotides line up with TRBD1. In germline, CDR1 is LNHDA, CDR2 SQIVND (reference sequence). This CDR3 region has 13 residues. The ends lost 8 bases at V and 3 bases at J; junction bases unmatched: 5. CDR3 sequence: CASGQGGYTEAFF. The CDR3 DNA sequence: TGTGCCAGTGGACAGGGAGGTTACACTGAAGCTTTCTTT.

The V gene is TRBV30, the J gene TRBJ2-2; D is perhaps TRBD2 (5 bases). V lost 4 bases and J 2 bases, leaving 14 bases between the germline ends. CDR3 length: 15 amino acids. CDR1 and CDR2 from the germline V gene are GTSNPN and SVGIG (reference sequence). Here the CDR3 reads CAWTPTRGNTGELFF. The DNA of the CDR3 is TGTGCCTGGACTCCCACACGGGGAAACACCGGGGAGCTGTTTTTT. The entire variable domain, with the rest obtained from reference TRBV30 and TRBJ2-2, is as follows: SQTIHQWPATLVQPVGSPLSLECTVEGTSNPNLYWYRQAAGRGLQLLFYSVGIGQISSEVPQNLSASRPQDRQFILSSKKLLLSDSGFYLCAWTPTRGNTGELFFGEGSRLTVL.

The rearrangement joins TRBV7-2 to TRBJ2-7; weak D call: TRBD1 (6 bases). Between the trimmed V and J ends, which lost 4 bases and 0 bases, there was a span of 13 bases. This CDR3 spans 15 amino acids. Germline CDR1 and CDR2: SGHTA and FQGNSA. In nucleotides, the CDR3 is TGTGCCAGCAGCTCCGGGACAAAGAGCTCCTACGAGCAGTACTTC. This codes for CASSSGTKSSYEQYF.

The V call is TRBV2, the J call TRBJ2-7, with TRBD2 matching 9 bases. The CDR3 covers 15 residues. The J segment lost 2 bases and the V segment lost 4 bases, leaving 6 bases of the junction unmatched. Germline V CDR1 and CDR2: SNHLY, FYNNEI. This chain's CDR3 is CASSVASGETYEQYF. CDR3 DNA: TGTGCCAGCAGTGTTGCTAGCGGGGAGACCTACGAGCAGTACTTC.

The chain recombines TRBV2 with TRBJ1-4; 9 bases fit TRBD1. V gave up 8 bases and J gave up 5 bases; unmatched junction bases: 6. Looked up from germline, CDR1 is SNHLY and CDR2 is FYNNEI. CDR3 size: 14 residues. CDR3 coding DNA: TGTGCCAGCTACAGGGGGCAAGGAAATGAAAAACTGTTTTTT. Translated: CASYRGQGNEKLFF.

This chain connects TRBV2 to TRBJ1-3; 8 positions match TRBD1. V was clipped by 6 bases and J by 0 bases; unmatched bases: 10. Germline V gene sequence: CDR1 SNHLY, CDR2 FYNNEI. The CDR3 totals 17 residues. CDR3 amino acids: CASSESGGPSSGNTIYF. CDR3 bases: TGTGCCAGCAGCGAGTCAGGGGGCCCAAGCTCTGGAAACACCATATATTTT.

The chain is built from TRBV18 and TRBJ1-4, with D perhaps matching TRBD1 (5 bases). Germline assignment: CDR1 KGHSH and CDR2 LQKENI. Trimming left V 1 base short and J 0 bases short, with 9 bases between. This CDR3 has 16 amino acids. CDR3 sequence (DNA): TGTGCCAGCTCACCACAGGGGTTAGCAACTAATGAAAAACTGTTTTTT. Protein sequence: CASSPQGLATNEKLFF.

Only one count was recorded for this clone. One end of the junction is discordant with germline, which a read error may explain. The CDR3, as DNA: TGTGCCAGCAGCTCTTGGACAGGCGGCTTAGTGGGCTACATCTTC. This gives the protein CASSSWTGGLVGYIF. The chain links TRBV7-9 to TRBJ1-2; TRBD1 matches 7 bases. CDR1 is SEHNR and CDR2 is FQNEAQ in the germline V gene (reference sequence). The CDR3 runs 15 residues.

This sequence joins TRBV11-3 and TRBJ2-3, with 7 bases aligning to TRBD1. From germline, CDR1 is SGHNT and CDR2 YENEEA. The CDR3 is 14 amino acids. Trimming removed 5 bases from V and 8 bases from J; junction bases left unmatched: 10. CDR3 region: CASSPGTAARTQYF. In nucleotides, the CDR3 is TGTGCCAGCAGCCCCGGGACAGCCGCCCGTACGCAGTATTTT.

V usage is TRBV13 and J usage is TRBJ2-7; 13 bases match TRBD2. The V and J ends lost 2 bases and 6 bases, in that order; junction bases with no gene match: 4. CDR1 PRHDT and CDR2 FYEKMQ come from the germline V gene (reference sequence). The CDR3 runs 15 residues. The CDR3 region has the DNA TGTGCCAGCAGCTTACCGACTAGCGGGAGGCCCGAGCAGTACTTC. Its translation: CASSLPTSGRPEQYF. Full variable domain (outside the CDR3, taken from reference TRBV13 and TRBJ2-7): AAGVIQSPRHLIKEKRETATLKCYPIPRHDTVYWYQQGPGQDPQFLISFYEKMQSDKGSIPDRFSAQQFSDYHSELNMSSLELGDSALYFCASSLPTSGRPEQYFGPGTRLTVT.

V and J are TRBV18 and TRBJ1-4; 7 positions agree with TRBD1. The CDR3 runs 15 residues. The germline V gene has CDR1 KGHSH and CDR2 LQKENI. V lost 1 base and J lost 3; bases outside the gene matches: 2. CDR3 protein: CASSPRQGSNEKLFF. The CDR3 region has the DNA TGTGCCAGCTCACCACGACAGGGCTCTAATGAAAAACTGTTTTTT.

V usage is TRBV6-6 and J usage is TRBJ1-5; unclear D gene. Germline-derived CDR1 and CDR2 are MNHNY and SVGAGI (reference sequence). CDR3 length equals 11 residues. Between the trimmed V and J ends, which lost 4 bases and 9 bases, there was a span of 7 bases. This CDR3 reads CASSSGGPQHF. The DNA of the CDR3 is TGTGCCAGCAGTTCCGGAGGGCCCCAGCATTTT.

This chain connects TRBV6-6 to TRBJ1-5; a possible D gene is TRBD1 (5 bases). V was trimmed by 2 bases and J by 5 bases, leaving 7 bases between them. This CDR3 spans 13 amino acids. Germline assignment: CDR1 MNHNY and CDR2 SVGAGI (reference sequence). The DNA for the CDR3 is TGTGCCAGCAGTTACAGGGGTGATCAGCCCCAGCATTTT. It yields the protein CASSYRGDQPQHF.

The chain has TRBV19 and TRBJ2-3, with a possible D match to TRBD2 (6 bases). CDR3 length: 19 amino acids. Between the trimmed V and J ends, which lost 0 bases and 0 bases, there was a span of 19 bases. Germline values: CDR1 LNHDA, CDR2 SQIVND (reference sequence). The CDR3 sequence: CASSIDLWGVGTSTDTQYF. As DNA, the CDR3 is TGTGCCAGTAGTATAGATCTATGGGGGGTCGGTACTAGCACAGATACGCAGTATTTT.

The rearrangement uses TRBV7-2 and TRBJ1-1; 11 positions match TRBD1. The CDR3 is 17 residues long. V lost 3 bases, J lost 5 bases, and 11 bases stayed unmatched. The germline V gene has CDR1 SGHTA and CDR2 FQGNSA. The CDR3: CASSFRTGGAERTEAFF. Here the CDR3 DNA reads TGTGCCAGCAGCTTTCGGACAGGGGGCGCAGAAAGGACTGAAGCTTTCTTT.

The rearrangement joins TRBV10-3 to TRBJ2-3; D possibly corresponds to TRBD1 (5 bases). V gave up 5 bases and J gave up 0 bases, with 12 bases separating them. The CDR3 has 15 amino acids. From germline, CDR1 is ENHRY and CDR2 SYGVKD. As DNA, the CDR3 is TGTGCCATCAGTCTCACAGGAGCTAGCACAGATACGCAGTATTTT. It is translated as CAISLTGASTDTQYF.

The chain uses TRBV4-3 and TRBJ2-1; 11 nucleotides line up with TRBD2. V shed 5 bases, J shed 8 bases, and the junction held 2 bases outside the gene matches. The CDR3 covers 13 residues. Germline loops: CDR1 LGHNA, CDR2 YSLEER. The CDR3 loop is CASSRTSGYEQFF. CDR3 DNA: TGCGCCAGCAGCAGGACTAGCGGGTATGAGCAGTTCTTC.

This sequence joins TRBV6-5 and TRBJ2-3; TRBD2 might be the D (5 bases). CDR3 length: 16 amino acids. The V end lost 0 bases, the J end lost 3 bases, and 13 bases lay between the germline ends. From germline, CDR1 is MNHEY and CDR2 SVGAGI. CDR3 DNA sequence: TGTGCCAGCAGTTACTCACGCCTCGGGGTGACAGATACGCAGTATTTT. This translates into CASSYSRLGVTDTQYF.

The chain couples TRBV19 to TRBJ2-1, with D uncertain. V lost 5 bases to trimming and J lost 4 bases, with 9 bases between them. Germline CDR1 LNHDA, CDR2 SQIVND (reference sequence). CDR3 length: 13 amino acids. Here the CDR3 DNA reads TGTGCCAGTAGTCCCCATCTATACAATGAGCAGTTCTTC. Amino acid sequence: CASSPHLYNEQFF.

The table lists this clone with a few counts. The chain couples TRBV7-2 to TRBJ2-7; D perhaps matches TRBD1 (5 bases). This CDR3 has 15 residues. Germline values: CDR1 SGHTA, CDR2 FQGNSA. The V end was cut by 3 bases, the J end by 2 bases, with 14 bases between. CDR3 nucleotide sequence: TGTGCCAGCAGCTTTAGTCCCGGACAAGCCTACGAGCAGTACTTC. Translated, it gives CASSFSPGQAYEQYF. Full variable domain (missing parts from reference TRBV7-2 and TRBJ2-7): GAGVSQSPSNKVTEKGKDVELRCDPISGHTALYWYRQSLGQGLEFLIYFQGNSAPDKSGLPSDRFSAERTGGSVSTLTIQRTQQEDSAVYLCASSFSPGQAYEQYFGPGTRLTVT.

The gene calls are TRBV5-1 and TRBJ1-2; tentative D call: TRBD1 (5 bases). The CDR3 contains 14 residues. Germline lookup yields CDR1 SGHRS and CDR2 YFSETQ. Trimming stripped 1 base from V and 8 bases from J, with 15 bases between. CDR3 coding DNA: TGCGCCAGCAGCTTGAATGGGGCTGGAGAAGGCTACACCTTC. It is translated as CASSLNGAGEGYTF.

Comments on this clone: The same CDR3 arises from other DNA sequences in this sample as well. The CDR3 region is CASSIAAGGTEAFF. CDR3 sequence (DNA): TGTGCCAGTAGTATCGCAGCGGGGGGCACTGAAGCTTTCTTT. The chain combines TRBV19 with TRBJ1-1, with D possibly being TRBD1 (5 bases). CDR1 LNHDA and CDR2 SQIVND come from the germline V gene (reference sequence). The V end was cut by 3 bases, the J end by 4 bases, with 12 bases between. The CDR3 is 14 amino acids.

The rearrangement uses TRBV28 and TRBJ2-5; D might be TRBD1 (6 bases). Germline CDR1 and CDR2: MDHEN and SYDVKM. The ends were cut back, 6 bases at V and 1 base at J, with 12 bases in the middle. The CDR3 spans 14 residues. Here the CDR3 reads CASRYRVLQETQYF. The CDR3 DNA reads TGTGCCAGCAGGTACAGGGTTCTCCAAGAGACCCAGTACTTC.